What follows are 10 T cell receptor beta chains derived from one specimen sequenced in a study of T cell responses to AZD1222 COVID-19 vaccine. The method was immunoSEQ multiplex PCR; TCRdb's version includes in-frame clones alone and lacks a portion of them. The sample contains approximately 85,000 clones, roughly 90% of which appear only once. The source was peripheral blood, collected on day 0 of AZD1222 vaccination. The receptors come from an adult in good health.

CDR3 residues: CASSTRQGEGGYTF. The CDR3 bases are TGTGCCAGCAGTACCAGACAGGGGGAGGGTGGCTACACCTTC. The chain recombines TRBV2 with TRBJ1-2, with 9 bases lining up with TRBD1. Trimming cost V 5 bases and J 7 bases; bases outside gene matches: 8. The germline CDR1 and CDR2 sequences are SNHLY and FYNNEI. CDR3 length equals 14 residues.

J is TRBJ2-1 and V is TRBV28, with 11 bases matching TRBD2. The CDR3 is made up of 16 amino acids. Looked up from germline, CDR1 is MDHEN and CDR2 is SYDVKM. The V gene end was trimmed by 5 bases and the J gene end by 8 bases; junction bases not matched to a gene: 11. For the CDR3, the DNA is TGTGCCAGCAGTCAGCCGGGACTAGCGGTTATTGATGAGCAGTTCTTC. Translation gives CASSQPGLAVIDEQFF. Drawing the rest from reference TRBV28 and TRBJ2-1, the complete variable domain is DVKVTQSSRYLVKRTGEKVFLECVQDMDHENMFWYRQDPGLGLRLIYFSYDVKMKEKGDIPEGYSVSREKKERFSLILESASTNQTSMYLCASSQPGLAVIDEQFFGPGTRLTVL.

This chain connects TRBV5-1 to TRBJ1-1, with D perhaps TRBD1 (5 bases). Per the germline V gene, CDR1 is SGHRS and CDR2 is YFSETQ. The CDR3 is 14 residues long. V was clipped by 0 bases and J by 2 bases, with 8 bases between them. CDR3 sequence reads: CASSLGGQNTEAFF. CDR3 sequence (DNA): TGCGCCAGCAGCTTGGGCGGACAAAACACTGAAGCTTTCTTT.

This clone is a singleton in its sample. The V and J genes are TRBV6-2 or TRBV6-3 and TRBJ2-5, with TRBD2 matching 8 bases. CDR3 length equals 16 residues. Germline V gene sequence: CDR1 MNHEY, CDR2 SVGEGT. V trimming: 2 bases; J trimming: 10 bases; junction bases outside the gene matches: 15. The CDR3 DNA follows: TGTGCCAGCAGTTACCCTACTAGCGGTTTCAGGGAGGACCAGTACTTC. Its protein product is CASSYPTSGFREDQYF.

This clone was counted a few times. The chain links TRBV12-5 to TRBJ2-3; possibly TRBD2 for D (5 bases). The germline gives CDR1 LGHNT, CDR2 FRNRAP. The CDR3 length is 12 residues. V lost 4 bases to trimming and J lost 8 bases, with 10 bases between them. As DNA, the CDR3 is TGTGCTAGTGGTTCGGAGGTGGGTACGCAGTATTTT. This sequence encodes CASGSEVGTQYF.

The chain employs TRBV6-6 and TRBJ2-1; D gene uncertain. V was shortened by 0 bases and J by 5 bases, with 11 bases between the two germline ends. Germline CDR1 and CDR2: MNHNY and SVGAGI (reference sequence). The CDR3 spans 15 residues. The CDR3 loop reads CASSYSPDNNNEQFF. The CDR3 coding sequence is TGTGCCAGCAGTTACTCCCCAGATAACAACAATGAGCAGTTCTTC.

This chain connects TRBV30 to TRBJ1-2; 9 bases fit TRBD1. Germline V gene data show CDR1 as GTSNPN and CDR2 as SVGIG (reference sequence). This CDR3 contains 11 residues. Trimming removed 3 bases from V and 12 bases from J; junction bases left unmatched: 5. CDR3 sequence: CAWRYRGHHTF. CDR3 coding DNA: TGTGCCTGGAGATACAGGGGGCATCACACCTTC.

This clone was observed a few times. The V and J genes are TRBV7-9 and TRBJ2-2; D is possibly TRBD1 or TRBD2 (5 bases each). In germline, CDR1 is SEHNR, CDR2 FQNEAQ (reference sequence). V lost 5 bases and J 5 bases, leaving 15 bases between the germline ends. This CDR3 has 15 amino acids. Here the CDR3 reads CASSTTGRNTGELFF. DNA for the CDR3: TGTGCCAGCAGCACTACGGGGCGGAATACCGGGGAGCTGTTTTTT.

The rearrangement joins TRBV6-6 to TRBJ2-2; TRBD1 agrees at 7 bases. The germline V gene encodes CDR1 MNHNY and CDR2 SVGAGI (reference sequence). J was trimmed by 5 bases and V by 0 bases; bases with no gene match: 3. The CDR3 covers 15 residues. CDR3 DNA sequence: TGTGCCAGCAGTTACTCAACAGGGGCTACCGGGGAGCTGTTTTTT. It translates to CASSYSTGATGELFF.

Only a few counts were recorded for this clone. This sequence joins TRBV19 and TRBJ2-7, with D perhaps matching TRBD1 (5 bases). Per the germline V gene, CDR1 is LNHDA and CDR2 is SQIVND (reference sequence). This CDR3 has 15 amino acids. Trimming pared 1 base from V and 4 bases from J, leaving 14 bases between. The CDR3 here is CASSIVGQGGYEQYF. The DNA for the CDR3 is TGTGCCAGTAGTATAGTTGGCCAGGGTGGTTACGAGCAGTACTTC.